Included here is one T cell receptor beta chain sequence, with context. The single heparinised draw taken from each donor contained roughly 110 mL of blood on average. CD4+ naive, central memory, regulatory and stem cell-like memory cells were sorted via CD45RO/CCR7/CD25/CD127/CD95/CD27. These data belong to a study of beta chain features in type 1 diabetes. Overall study: Summed over all samples, the examined sorted cells came to 95 million to 130 million.

V was shortened by 4 bases and J by 1 base, with 10 bases between the two germline ends. The CDR3 runs to 13 residues. Per the germline V gene, CDR1 is SQVTM and CDR2 is ANQGSEA. Expressed TCRB transcripts were sequenced, since all the RNA that had been isolated was reverse transcribed. Assay: immunoSEQ multiplex PCR; the TCRdb copy retains only in-frame clones and omits some. The data hold more than 150,000 clones, with over 8.5% observed a single time. The sequencing sample was made of central memory CD4+ T cells from blood. The clonotype originates from a man between 18 and 29 years old in good health. The chain recombines TRBV29-1 with TRBJ1-1; D call uncertain. Written as DNA, the CDR3 is TGCAGCGTTGTCATCGTACAGAACACTGAAGCTTTCTTT. This translates into CSVVIVQNTEAFF. Based on the CDR3 plus reference TRBV29-1 and TRBJ1-1, the full variable domain is SAVISQKPSRDICQRGTSLTIQCQVDSQVTMMFWYRQQPGQSLTLIATANQGSEATYESGFVIDKFPISRPNLTFSTLTVSNMSPEDSSIYLCSVVIVQNTEAFFGQGTRLTVV.